This T cell receptor (beta chain) was captured in a study of identical twins. TCRdb used MiXCR to reprocess the 5' RACE reads, holding one entry per CDR3 protein. The data show hundreds of thousands of distinct CDR3 sequences, approximately 13% seen once. With 2 bases clipped from V and 7 bases from J, the junction kept 8 bases outside the gene matches. The CDR3 extends over 14 amino acids. Germline V gene data show CDR1 as LGHDT and CDR2 as YNNKEL (reference sequence). Everyone who donated was a healthy Caucasian. This clonotype was found many times. No antigen is known for it. Points from the study as a whole: Out-of-frame alpha sequences shared by twins were enriched for low generation probability. Out-of-frame TCR alpha sharing in monozygotic twins exceeded recombination model predictions. Abundant beta clonotypes from cord blood bore fewer insertions; memory repertoires lacked this pattern.

This sample also belongs to another study, concerning yellow fever vaccine responses in identical twins.

The chain joins TRBV3-1 to TRBJ2-7, with 7 bases aligning to TRBD1. The sequencing input was PBMCs. This clonotype was sampled from a young woman in good health. The CDR3 region is CASSQSGTAQEQYF. CDR3 bases: TGTGCCAGCAGCCAATCCGGGACAGCGCAAGAGCAGTACTTC.